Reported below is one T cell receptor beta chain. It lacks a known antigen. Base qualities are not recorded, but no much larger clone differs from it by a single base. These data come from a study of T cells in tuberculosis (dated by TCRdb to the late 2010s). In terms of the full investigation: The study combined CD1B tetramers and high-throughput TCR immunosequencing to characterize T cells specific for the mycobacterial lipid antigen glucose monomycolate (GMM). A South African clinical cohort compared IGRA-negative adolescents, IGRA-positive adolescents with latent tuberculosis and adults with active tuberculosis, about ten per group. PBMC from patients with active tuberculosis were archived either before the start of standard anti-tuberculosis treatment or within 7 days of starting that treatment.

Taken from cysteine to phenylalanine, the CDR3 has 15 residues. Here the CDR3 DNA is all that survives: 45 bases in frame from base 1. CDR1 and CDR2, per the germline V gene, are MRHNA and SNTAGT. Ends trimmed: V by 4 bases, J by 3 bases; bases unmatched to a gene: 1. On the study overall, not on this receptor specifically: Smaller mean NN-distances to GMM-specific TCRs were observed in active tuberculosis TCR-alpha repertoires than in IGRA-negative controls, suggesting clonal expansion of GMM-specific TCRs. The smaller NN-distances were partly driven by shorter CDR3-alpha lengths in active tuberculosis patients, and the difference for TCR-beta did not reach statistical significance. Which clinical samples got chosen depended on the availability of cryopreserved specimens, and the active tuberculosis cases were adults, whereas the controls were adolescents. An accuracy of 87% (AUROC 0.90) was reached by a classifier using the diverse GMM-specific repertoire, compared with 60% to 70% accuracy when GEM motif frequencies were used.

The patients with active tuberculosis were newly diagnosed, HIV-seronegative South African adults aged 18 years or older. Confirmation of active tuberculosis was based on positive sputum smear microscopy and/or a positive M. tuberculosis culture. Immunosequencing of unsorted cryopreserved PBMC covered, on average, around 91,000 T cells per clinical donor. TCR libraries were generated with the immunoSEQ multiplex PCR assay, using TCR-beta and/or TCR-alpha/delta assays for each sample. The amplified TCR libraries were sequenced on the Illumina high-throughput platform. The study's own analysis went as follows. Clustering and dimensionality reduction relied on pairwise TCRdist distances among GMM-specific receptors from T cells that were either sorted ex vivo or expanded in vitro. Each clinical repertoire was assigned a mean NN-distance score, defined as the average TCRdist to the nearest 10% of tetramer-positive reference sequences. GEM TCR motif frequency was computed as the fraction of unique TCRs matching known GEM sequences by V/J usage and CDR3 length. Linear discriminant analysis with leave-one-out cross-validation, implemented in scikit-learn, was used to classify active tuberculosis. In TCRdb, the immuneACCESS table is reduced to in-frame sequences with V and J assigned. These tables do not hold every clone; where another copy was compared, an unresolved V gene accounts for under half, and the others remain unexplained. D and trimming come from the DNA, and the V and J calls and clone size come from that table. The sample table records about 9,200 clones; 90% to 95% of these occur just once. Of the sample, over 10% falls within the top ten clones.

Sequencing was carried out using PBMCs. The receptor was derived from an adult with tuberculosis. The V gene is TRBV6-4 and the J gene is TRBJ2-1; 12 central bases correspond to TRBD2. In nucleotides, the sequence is TGTGCCAGCAGTGGGGGACTAGCGGGCTACAATGAGCAGTTCTTC. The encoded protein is CASSGGLAGYNEQFF.